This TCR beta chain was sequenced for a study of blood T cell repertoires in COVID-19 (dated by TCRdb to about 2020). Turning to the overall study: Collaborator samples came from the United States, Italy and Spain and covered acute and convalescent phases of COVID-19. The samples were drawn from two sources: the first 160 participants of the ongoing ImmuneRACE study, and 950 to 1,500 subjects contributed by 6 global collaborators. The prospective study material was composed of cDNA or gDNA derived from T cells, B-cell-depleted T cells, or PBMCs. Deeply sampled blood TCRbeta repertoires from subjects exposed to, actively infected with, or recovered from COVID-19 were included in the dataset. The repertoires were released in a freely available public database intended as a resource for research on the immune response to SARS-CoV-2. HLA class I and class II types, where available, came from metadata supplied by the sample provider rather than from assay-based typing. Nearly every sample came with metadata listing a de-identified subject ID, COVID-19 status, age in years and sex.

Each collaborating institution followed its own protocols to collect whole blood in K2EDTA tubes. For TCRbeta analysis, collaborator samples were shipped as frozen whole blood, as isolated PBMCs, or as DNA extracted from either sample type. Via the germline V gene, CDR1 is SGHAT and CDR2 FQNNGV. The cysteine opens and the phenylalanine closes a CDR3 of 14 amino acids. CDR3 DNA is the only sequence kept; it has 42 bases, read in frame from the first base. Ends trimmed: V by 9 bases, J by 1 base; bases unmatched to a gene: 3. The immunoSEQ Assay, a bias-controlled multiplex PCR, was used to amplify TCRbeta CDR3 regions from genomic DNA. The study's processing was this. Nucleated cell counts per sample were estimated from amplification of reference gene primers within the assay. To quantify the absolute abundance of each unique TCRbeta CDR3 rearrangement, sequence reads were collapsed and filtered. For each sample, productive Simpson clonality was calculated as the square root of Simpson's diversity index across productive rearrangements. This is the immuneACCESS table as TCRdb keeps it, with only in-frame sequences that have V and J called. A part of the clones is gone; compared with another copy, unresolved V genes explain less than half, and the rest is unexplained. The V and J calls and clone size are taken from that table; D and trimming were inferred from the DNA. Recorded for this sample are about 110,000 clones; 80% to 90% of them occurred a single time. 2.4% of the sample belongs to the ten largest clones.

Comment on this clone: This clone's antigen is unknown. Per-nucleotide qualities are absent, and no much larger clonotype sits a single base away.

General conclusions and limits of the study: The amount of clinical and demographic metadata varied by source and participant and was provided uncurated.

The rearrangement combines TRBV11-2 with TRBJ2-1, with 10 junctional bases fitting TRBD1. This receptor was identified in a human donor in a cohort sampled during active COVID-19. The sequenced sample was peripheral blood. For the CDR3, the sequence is CASWTGGSYNEQFF. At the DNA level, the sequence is TGTGCCAGTTGGACAGGGGGTTCCTACAATGAGCAGTTCTTC. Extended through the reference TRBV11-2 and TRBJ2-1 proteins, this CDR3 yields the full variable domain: EAGVAQSPRYKIIEKRQSVAFWCNPISGHATLYWYQQILGQGPKLLIQFQNNGVVDDSQLPKDRFSAERLKGVDSTLKIQPAKLEDSAVYLCASWTGGSYNEQFFGPGTRLTVL.